The present entry profiles one T cell receptor beta chain with its context. The data derive from a study of cytomegalovirus exposure and HLA in healthy donors. The CDR3 is 13 residues long. Germline lookup yields CDR1 MNHNY and CDR2 SVGAGI (reference sequence). PCR involved 60 Vbeta and 13 Jbeta primers. Repertoires were generated with immunoSEQ multiplex PCR, while TCRdb's copy carries only in-frame clones and drops some. The sample lists about 160,000 clones, over 80% seen once, with about 4% in the top ten. What was sequenced was PBMCs. The receptor comes from a man aged 50-59 years in good health and CMV-seropositive. J is TRBJ2-5 and V is TRBV6-6, with 8 positions matching TRBD1. The DNA matches TRBJ2-7 better at its end, which makes the J call doubtful. The CDR3 DNA sequence: TGTGCCAGCATCTCGAGGGACAGGTTCGAGCAGTACTTC. Residues: CASISRDRFEQYF.